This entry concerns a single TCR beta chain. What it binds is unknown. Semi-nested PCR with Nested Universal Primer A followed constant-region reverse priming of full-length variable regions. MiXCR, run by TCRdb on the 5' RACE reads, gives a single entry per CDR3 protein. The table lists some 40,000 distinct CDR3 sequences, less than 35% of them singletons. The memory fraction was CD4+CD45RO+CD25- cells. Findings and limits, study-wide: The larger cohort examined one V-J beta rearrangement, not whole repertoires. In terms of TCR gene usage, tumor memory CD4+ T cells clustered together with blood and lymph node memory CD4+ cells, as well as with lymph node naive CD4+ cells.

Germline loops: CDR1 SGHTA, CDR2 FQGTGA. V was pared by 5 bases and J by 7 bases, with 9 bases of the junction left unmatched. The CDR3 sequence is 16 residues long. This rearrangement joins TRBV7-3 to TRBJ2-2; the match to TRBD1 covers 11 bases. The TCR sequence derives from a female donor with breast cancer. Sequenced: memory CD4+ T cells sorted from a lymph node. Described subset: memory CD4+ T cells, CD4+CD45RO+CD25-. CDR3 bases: TGTGCCAGCAGCACCTCCGGACAGGGGGCTGGCGGGGAGCTGTTTTTT. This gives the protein CASSTSGQGAGGELFF.